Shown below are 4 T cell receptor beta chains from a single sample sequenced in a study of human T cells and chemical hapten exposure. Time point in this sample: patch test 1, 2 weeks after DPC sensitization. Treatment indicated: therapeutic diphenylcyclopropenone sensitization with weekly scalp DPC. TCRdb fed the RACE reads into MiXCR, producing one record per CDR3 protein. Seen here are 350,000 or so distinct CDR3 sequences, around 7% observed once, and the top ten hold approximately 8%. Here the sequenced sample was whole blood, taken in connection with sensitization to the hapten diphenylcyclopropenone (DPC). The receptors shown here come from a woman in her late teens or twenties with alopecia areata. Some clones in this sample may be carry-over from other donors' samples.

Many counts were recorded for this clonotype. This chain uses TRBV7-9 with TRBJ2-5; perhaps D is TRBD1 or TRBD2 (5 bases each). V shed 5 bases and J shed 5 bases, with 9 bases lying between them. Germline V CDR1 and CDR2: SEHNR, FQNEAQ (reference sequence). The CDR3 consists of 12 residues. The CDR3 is CASSAEGETQYF. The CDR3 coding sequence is TGTGCCAGCAGCGCTGAGGGGGAGACCCAGTACTTC.

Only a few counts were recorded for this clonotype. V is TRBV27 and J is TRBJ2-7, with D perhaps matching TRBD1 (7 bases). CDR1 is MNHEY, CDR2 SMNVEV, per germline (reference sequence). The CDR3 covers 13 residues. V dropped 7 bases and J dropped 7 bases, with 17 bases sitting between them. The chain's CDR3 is CASIPQGGREQYF. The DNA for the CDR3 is TGTGCCAGCATCCCTCAGGGGGGTAGGGAGCAGTACTTC.

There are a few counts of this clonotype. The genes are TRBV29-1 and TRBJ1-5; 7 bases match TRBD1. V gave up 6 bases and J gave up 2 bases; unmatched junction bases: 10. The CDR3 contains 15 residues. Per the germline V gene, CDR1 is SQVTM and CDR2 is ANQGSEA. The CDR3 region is CSVRGRVFGNQPQHF. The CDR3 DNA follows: TGCAGCGTCAGGGGGAGGGTATTTGGCAATCAGCCCCAGCATTTT.

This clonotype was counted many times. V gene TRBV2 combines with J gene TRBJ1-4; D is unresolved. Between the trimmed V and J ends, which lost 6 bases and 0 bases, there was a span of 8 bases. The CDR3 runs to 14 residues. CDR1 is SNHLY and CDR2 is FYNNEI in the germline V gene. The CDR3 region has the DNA TGTGCCAGCAGAAAACATACAACTAATGAAAAACTGTTTTTT. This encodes CASRKHTTNEKLFF.